The sequence of this T cell receptor beta chain was determined in a study of vaccination and CD4 T cells after COVID-19. Study background: Overlapping SARS-CoV-2, HCoV-NL63, HCoV-OC43 and HCoV-229E spike peptides were used to stimulate cells.

Study observations and caveats: Relatively few convalescent patients were studied, without early post-infection timepoints. Spike mono-reactivity was shown by 304 of 307 vaccine-specific clones in convalescent patients.

Oncomine TCR Beta short-read sequencing was applied to DNA from cultured CD4+ T cells. MiXCR, applied by TCRdb to the PCR reads, yields one record per CDR3 protein. The sample shows tens of thousands of distinct CDR3 sequences, 64% of them seen only once. This CDR3 spans 18 amino acids. V was pared by 3 bases and J by 0 bases, with 12 bases of the junction left unmatched. Regarding treatment: approximately 9-day PBMC culture with coronavirus spike peptide pools or control peptides (ViraFEST assay). ViraFEST used peptide pools to expand antigen-specific T cells and subsequently sequenced their TCRs. Note on this clonotype: What it binds is unknown.

The specimen was CD4+ T cells from blood, cultured in vitro. The TCR comes from a human donor who had recovered from COVID-19. The genes are TRBV12-3 or TRBV12-4 and TRBJ2-7; TRBD2 matches 9 bases. The CDR3 region has the DNA TGTGCCAGCAGTTTCCCGGGGCGGGAGGGGTCCCTCTCCTACGAGCAGTACTTC. Amino acid sequence: CASSFPGREGSLSYEQYF.